This T cell receptor (beta chain) was documented in a study of blood T cell repertoires in COVID-19. CDR3 length: 15 residues. Between the trimmed V and J ends, which lost 6 bases and 5 bases, there was a span of 19 bases. The germline V gene has CDR1 MNHEY and CDR2 SMNVEV (reference sequence). This table comes from immunoSEQ multiplex PCR, and its TCRdb copy is limited to in-frame clones, with some not included. Of over 200,000 clones listed, 70% to 75% are singletons. The chain carries TRBV27 and TRBJ1-2; possibly TRBD1 for D (5 bases). This clonotype was sampled from a woman of 80 years or more with acute or convalescent COVID-19. Specimen: peripheral blood. The CDR3: CASRPTPGVGYGYTF. CDR3 nucleotides: TGTGCCAGCAGGCCTACACCGGGGGTAGGGTATGGCTACACCTTC.